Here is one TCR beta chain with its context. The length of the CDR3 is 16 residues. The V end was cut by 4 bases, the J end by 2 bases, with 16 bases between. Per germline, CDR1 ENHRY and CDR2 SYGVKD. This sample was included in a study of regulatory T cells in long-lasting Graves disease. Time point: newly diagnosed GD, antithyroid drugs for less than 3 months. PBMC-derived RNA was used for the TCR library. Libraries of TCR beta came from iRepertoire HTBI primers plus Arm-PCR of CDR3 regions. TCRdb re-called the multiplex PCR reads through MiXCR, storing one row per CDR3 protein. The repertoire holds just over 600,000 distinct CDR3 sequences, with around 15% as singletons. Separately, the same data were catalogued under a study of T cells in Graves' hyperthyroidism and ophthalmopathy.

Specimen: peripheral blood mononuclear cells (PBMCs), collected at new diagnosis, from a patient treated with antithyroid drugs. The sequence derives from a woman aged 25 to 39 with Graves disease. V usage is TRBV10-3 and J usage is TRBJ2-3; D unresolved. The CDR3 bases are TGTGCCATCAGTGCTACAAAGCTCGGGCACACAGATACGCAGTATTTT. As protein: CAISATKLGHTDTQYF.